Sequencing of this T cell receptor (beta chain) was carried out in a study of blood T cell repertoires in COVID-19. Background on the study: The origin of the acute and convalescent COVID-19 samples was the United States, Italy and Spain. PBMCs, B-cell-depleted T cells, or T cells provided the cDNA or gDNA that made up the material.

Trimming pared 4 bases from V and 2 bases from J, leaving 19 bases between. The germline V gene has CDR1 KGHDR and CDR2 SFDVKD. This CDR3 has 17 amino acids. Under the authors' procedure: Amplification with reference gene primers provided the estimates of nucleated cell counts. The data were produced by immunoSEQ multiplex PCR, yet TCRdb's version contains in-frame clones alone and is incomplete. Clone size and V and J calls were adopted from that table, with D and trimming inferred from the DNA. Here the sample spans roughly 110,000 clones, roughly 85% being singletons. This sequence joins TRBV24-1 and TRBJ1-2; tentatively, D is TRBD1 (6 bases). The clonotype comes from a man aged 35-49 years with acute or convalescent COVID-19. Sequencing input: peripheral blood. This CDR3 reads CATSDRDNLRGNYGYTF. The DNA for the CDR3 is TGTGCCACCAGTGACCGAGACAACCTCAGGGGAAACTATGGCTACACCTTC.